Listed below are T cell receptor beta chains from one sample, sequenced in a study of blood T cell repertoires in COVID-19. Generated by immunoSEQ multiplex PCR, the TCRdb table keeps only in-frame clones and is missing some. The data show 140,000 or so clones, roughly 77% seen once. Sequenced material: peripheral blood. These receptors all come from an older woman with COVID-19, enrolled during active disease. Both conserved end residues are part of each CDR3. The D gene is left open where the match is weak. Expanded clones are given a class, and other clones once, few, many or no size at all.

>NA|TRBJ1-5|TRBV11-2|few
TGTGCCAGCAGCTCGGGGAGGGGTCGAAATCAGCCCCAGCATTTT
CASSSGRGRNQPQHF
>TRBD1|TRBJ2-1|TRBV18|NA
TGTGCCAGCTCACCCGACAGGGAGAGGGAGCAGTTCTTC
CASSPDREREQFF
>TRBD2|TRBJ2-5|TRBV2|NA
TGTGCCAGCAGTGTGGCAGCGGGGGGGCCGGAGACCCAGTACTTC
CASSVAAGGPETQYF
>TRBD1|TRBJ1-1|TRBV4-2|NA
TGTGCCAGCAGCCAAACCGGAGACAGGGACGTAACTGAAGCTTTCTTT
CASSQTGDRDVTEAFF
>TRBD1|TRBJ2-5|TRBV5-1|NA
TGCGCCAGCTCACCAAGCCCAGGGGGTTTGGAGACCCAGTACTTC
CASSPSPGGLETQYF
>NA|TRBJ2-2|TRBV12-1|NA
TGTGCCAGCCTCCGAGCGGGGGGGCTTTATCCCGGGGAGCTGTTTTTT
CASLRAGGLYPGELFF
>NA|TRBJ2-4|TRBV19|NA
TGTGCCAGTAGTACCCATAGTTTAGGGTCCGGCTGGGGCACCAAAAACATTCAGTACTTC
CASSTHSLGSGWGTKNIQYF
>NA|TRBJ2-5|TRBV6-5|NA
TGTGCCAGCAGTTACTCTAACCAAGAGACCCAGTACTTC
CASSYSNQETQYF
>TRBD1|TRBJ2-5|TRBV2|NA
TGTGCCAGCAGTGTGGGGGACAGACCCCAAGAGACCCAGTACTTC
CASSVGDRPQETQYF
>TRBD1|TRBJ1-1|TRBV4-2|NA
TGTGCCAGCAGCCAAGACTACAGGGGAATTGAAGCTTTCTTT
CASSQDYRGIEAFF
>NA|TRBJ1-2|TRBV19|NA
TGTGCCAGTAGTCCCCCAGCGGGGACGGTCTATGGCTACACCTTC
CASSPPAGTVYGYTF
>NA|TRBJ2-3|TRBV10-3|NA
TGTGCCAGCAGTCGGGGGGATACGCAGTATTTT
CASSRGDTQYF
>TRBD2|TRBJ2-7|TRBV6-2/TRBV6-3|NA
TGTGCCAGCAGTTCAATCCGACTAGCGGGATACGAGCAGTACTTC
CASSSIRLAGYEQYF
>NA|TRBJ1-1|TRBV7-2|few
TGTGCCAGCAGCTCAGGGCGAACTGAAGCTTTCTTT
CASSSGRTEAFF
>TRBD2|TRBJ2-7|TRBV6-5|NA
TGTGCCAGCAGTTACTCGGGAGGGCGCGGGTACGAGCAGTACTTC
CASSYSGGRGYEQYF
>NA|TRBJ2-7|TRBV6-5|NA
TGTGCCAGCATAAAGGGTGGAGGGTCTCGCGAGCAGTACTTC
CASIKGGGSREQYF
>NA|TRBJ1-4|TRBV5-6|NA
TGTGCCAGCAGCTTGTATCTTTTAAGCAAGGAAAAACTGTTTTTT
CASSLYLLSKEKLFF
>NA|TRBJ1-3|TRBV12-3/TRBV12-4|NA
TGTGCCAGCGTTATAAGGGGCTGGAACACCATATATTTT
CASVIRGWNTIYF
>NA|TRBJ2-7|TRBV6-5|NA
TGTGCCAGCAGCTTAACAGGGACCTACGAGCAGTACTTC
CASSLTGTYEQYF
>TRBD2|TRBJ2-7|TRBV3-1/TRBV3-2|NA
TGTGCCAGCAGCCCCGGGGGGATCAACGAGCAGTACTTC
CASSPGGINEQYF
>TRBD1|TRBJ1-4|TRBV7-2|once
TGTGCCAGCAGCTCCGGGACAGGGAATGAAAAACTGTTTTTT
CASSSGTGNEKLFF
>NA|TRBJ2-1|TRBV5-4|NA
TGTGCCAGCAGCTTGGCCGGAACCGGGGAGCAGTTCTTC
CASSLAGTGEQFF
>TRBD1|TRBJ1-2|TRBV6-4|NA
TGTGCCAGCAGCCGGGACAGGGACTATGGCTACACCTTC
CASSRDRDYGYTF
>NA|TRBJ1-1|TRBV6-6|NA
TGTGCCAGCAGTTACGTGGGGGGGAGGGTAGTTGCTGAAGCTTTCTTT
CASSYVGGRVVAEAFF
>NA|TRBJ1-4|TRBV6-1|NA
TGTGCCAGCAGTGAAGTGTGGGGGGGCAATGAAAAACTGTTTTTT
CASSEVWGGNEKLFF
>NA|TRBJ2-6|TRBV5-1|NA
TGCGCCAGCAGTGTATCGACAGTGATTGGGGCCAACGTCCTGACTTTC
CASSVSTVIGANVLTF
>TRBD1|TRBJ1-6|TRBV27|NA
TGTGCCAGCAGGGGGACAGGGCCCTATTCACCCCTCCACTTT
CASRGTGPYSPLHF
>NA|TRBJ2-7|TRBV15|NA
TGTGCCACCAGCACAGGGAACCACGAGCAGTACTTC
CATSTGNHEQYF
>NA|TRBJ1-2|TRBV25-1|NA
TGTGCCAGCAGATCGCCCGGGCCCAAAAGGGGGTATGGCTACACCTTC
CASRSPGPKRGYGYTF
>NA|TRBJ1-2|TRBV5-6|few
TGTGCCAGCAGCTTCCGGAACGGGGATGGCTACACCTTC
CASSFRNGDGYTF
>TRBD1|TRBJ1-1|TRBV5-6|NA
TGTGCCAGCAGCTACTCTACAGGGGTGGGCACTGAAGCTTTCTTT
CASSYSTGVGTEAFF
>NA|TRBJ1-5|TRBV5-6|NA
TGTGCCAGCAGCGTCGGGTTAAGGAATCAGCCCCAGCATTTT
CASSVGLRNQPQHF
>TRBD2|TRBJ2-1|TRBV5-1|NA
TGCGCCAGCAGCTTCCCTTCGGGACTAGCGGGGGGGAGTGAGCAGTTCTTC
CASSFPSGLAGGSEQFF
>NA|TRBJ2-3|TRBV9|NA
TGTGCCAGCACCCGAGAGGGGGGCACAGATACGCAGTATTTT
CASTREGGTDTQYF
>NA|TRBJ2-2|TRBV28|few
TGTGCCAGCCGCCAGGTGGCCGGGGAGCTGTTTTTT
CASRQVAGELFF
>NA|TRBJ2-1|TRBV5-4|NA
TGTGCCAGCAGCCCGGGGGGCGAAGGCGGACAGCCGAGAGGGTTCTTC
CASSPGGEGGQPRGFF
>TRBD2|TRBJ2-7|TRBV10-2|NA
TGCGCCAGCAGTGTTAGCGGGTACGAGCAGTACTTC
CASSVSGYEQYF
>TRBD1|TRBJ1-6|TRBV11-2|NA
TGTGCCAGCAGCAGAGAAGGACAGGCATATAATTCACCCCTCCACTTT
CASSREGQAYNSPLHF
>NA|TRBJ1-5|TRBV19|NA
TGTGCCAGTAGTTCGGGACTGGGGGGGCCCCAGCATTTT
CASSSGLGGPQHF
>NA|TRBJ1-3|TRBV4-3|NA
TGCGCCAGCAGCCTCGTGGGAGGACACGGAGGAAACACCATATATTTT
CASSLVGGHGGNTIYF
>NA|TRBJ1-4|TRBV7-6|NA
TGTGCCAGCAGCTTAAATGGTAGGGGCAGAGATGAAAAACTGTTTTTT
CASSLNGRGRDEKLFF
>TRBD1|TRBJ1-4|TRBV28|NA
TGTGCCAGCAGCCGCACAGGGGCAACTAATGAAAAACTGTTTTTT
CASSRTGATNEKLFF
>NA|TRBJ1-6|TRBV12-3/TRBV12-4|NA
TGTGCCAGCACCCCGGGAAATTCACCCCTCCACTTT
CASTPGNSPLHF
>NA|TRBJ2-6|TRBV19|once
TGTGCCAGTAGTAGATCGGACATTTTCTCTGGGGCCAACGTCCTGACTTTC
CASSRSDIFSGANVLTF